The 26 T cell receptor beta chains below were found in one sample sequenced in a study of Ad26.COV2.S vaccination and SARS-CoV-2 variants. Treatment noted: over 15 received Ad26.COV2.S at low or high dose, single or two shots; several received placebo; per-sample allocation not given. It was on day 63 after the first vaccine or placebo injection that samples were taken. Some clones are missing from TCRdb's copy, which holds only in-frame ones; the method was immunoSEQ multiplex PCR. This sample carries some 460,000 clones, about 89% of them seen once, and the ten largest clones take about 1.5%. Sequencing was performed on peripheral blood, taken in a trial of Ad26.COV2.S vaccine versus placebo. These receptors were collected from a person between 18 and 65 years old who received the Ad26.COV2.S COVID-19 vaccine or a placebo.

V gene TRBV3-1 (or the pseudogene TRBV3-2) combines with J gene TRBJ2-1; D may match TRBD1 or TRBD2 (5 bases each). CDR3 length: 19 residues. Looked up from germline, CDR1 is LGHDT and CDR2 is YNNKEL (reference sequence). V lost 2 bases and J lost 2, with 22 bases in between. The CDR3 reads CASSQPGTQGPRAYNEQFF. CDR3 sequence (DNA): TGTGCCAGCAGCCAACCCGGGACGCAGGGTCCCAGGGCCTACAATGAGCAGTTCTTC.

CDR3 DNA: TGTGCCAGTAGTATGGCCACCAACACCGGGGAGCTGTTTTTT. This sequence encodes CASSMATNTGELFF. The rearrangement links TRBV19 to TRBJ2-2; D gene unclear. The ends were cut back, 3 bases at V and 2 bases at J, with 7 bases in the middle. The CDR3 is 14 residues long. Germline CDR1 reads LNHDA; CDR2 reads SQIVND (reference sequence).

The chain links TRBV6-5 to TRBJ1-1; D gene ambiguous. CDR3 length: 13 residues. The germline V gene encodes CDR1 MNHEY and CDR2 SVGAGI. V shed 1 base and J shed 3 bases, with 6 bases lying between them. This CDR3 is CASSYWVDTEAFF. In DNA form, the CDR3 reads TGTGCCAGCAGTTACTGGGTGGACACTGAAGCTTTCTTT.

The chain is built from TRBV28 and TRBJ1-5, with a weak D call TRBD1 (6 bases). V was shortened by 5 bases and J by 7 bases, with 9 bases between the two germline ends. The CDR3 runs to 12 residues. CDR1 and CDR2 (germline): MDHEN, SYDVKM. The CDR3 sequence is CASSPGGQPQHF. CDR3 DNA sequence: TGTGCCAGCAGTCCTGGGGGCCAGCCCCAGCATTTT.

V and J are TRBV18 and TRBJ1-5; the match to TRBD1 covers 7 bases. The CDR3 loop spans 15 amino acids. Per germline, CDR1 KGHSH and CDR2 LQKENI. Germline trimming cut 0 bases from V and 3 bases from J; bases unmatched to any gene: 2. DNA for the CDR3: TGTGCCAGCTCACCACCTGGGACAGTCAATCAGCCCCAGCATTTT. This encodes CASSPPGTVNQPQHF.

V is TRBV28 and J is TRBJ2-1; 12 positions agree with TRBD2. CDR3 length: 13 amino acids. With 8 bases clipped from V and 13 bases from J, the junction kept 9 bases outside the gene matches. The germline V gene has CDR1 MDHEN and CDR2 SYDVKM. Here the CDR3 reads CASLAGGPARQFF. CDR3 sequence (DNA): TGTGCCAGCCTAGCGGGAGGGCCGGCTCGTCAGTTCTTC.

The J gene is TRBJ1-2, the V gene TRBV19, with D perhaps matching TRBD1 (5 bases). Germline V lookup: CDR1 LNHDA, CDR2 SQIVND (reference sequence). Trimming stripped 4 bases from V and 0 bases from J, with 15 bases between. The CDR3 totals 16 residues. The CDR3 DNA is TGTGCCAGTAGTACCTCCTACTCAGGGTCTAACTATGGCTACACCTTC. Protein product: CASSTSYSGSNYGYTF.

Regarding this clone: One end of the junction varies from germline; a read error may be responsible. This chain links TRBV7-9 with TRBJ2-1, with TRBD2 matching 12 bases. CDR1 is SEHNR and CDR2 is FQNEAQ in the germline V gene (reference sequence). The CDR3 loop spans 15 amino acids. The CDR3 region is CASSSGTSGYSEQFF. Written as DNA, the CDR3 is TGTGCCAGCAGCTCCGGGACTAGCGGGTACAGTGAGCAGTTCTTC.

The rearrangement joins TRBV6-2 or TRBV6-3 to TRBJ2-7, with 7 bases that match TRBD1. The CDR3 length is 17 residues. Germline V CDR1 and CDR2: MNHEY, SVGEGT. The V and J ends lost 2 bases and 3 bases, in that order; junction bases with no gene match: 13. The CDR3 sequence: CASSYRPGQDLRYEQYF. The CDR3 DNA follows: TGTGCCAGCAGTTACCGGCCCGGACAGGACCTACGCTACGAGCAGTACTTC.

The rearrangement links TRBV28 to TRBJ2-5; D perhaps matches TRBD2 (6 bases). Germline values: CDR1 MDHEN, CDR2 SYDVKM. The length of the CDR3 is 14 residues. Trimming took off 6 bases at V and 1 base at J, with 12 bases between the two ends. The CDR3 loop is CASRGRGSQETQYF. In nucleotides, the CDR3 is TGTGCCAGCAGAGGGCGGGGATCCCAAGAGACCCAGTACTTC.

The rearrangement links TRBV3-1 (or the pseudogene TRBV3-2) to TRBJ1-2; D not resolved. The germline CDR1 and CDR2 sequences are LGHDT and YNNKEL (reference sequence). The CDR3 spans 13 residues. V was trimmed by 4 bases and J by 8 bases, leaving 14 bases between them. In nucleotides, the CDR3 is TGTGCCAGCAGCCTATACGGACCAACGGGCTACACCTTC. Translated: CASSLYGPTGYTF.

This chain links TRBV7-8 with TRBJ2-1, with D maybe TRBD2 (5 bases). This CDR3 is 18 amino acids long. Germline values: CDR1 SGHVS, CDR2 FQNEAQ. V was pared by 4 bases and J by 5 bases, with 24 bases between. The CDR3 is CASSWADLASFLDNEQFF. The DNA of the CDR3 is TGTGCCAGCAGCTGGGCTGATCTGGCTAGCTTCCTGGACAATGAGCAGTTCTTC.

The gene calls are TRBV14 and TRBJ1-4; D is unclear. Per the germline V gene, CDR1 is SGHDN and CDR2 is FVKESK. The CDR3 is made up of 11 amino acids. The CDR3 region has the DNA TGTGGTGGGGAGACTAATGAAAAACTGTTTTTT. It translates to CGGETNEKLFF.

V gene TRBV12-3 or TRBV12-4 combines with J gene TRBJ2-2; D is unresolved. Trimming removed 3 bases at V and 6 bases at J, with 8 bases between. The CDR3 has 13 residues. CDR3 residues: CASSFLNSGELFF. CDR3 coding DNA: TGTGCCAGCAGTTTCCTCAATTCCGGGGAGCTGTTTTTT.

The chain couples TRBV5-4 to TRBJ1-1; tentatively, D is TRBD1 (5 bases). The CDR3 totals 16 residues. Trimming cost V 3 bases and J 5 bases, with 20 bases left between them. The germline CDR1 and CDR2 sequences are SGHNT and YYREEE (reference sequence). CDR3 in DNA: TGTGCCAGCAGCTCCGGGGGTTGGCGGGGAGGGACTGAAGCTTTCTTT. This gives the protein CASSSGGWRGGTEAFF.

The count of this clone is one. J is TRBJ2-6 and V is TRBV18; 15 bases map to TRBD2. The CDR3 loop spans 18 amino acids. The trim removed 6 bases at V and 3 bases at J, leaving 6 bases unmatched. Germline CDR1 and CDR2: KGHSH and LQKENI. The DNA of the CDR3 is TGTGCCAGCTCGCGACAGGGACTAGCGGGAGGTGGGGCCAACGTCCTGACTTTC. It translates to CASSRQGLAGGGANVLTF.

This sequence joins TRBV30 and TRBJ2-1; no definite D call. Germline CDR1 GTSNPN, CDR2 SVGIG (reference sequence). The CDR3 has 14 amino acids. V was clipped by 0 bases and J by 0 bases, with 6 bases between them. The CDR3 sequence is CAWSVWSSYNEQFF. The CDR3 coding sequence is TGTGCCTGGAGTGTTTGGAGCTCCTACAATGAGCAGTTCTTC. Based on the CDR3 plus reference TRBV30 and TRBJ2-1, the full variable domain is SQTIHQWPATLVQPVGSPLSLECTVEGTSNPNLYWYRQAAGRGLQLLFYSVGIGQISSEVPQNLSASRPQDRQFILSSKKLLLSDSGFYLCAWSVWSSYNEQFFGPGTRLTVL.

The chain joins TRBV4-2 to TRBJ1-4; 7 nucleotides match TRBD1. Germline values: CDR1 LGHNA, CDR2 YNFKEQ. The CDR3 extends over 16 amino acids. After removal of 4 bases from V and 7 bases from J, the junction contained 12 bases not matched to a gene. The CDR3 bases are TGTGCCAGCAGCCGAGACCTACAGGGGATAGCTGAAAAACTGTTTTTT. Its protein is CASSRDLQGIAEKLFF.

This chain uses TRBV3-1 (or the pseudogene TRBV3-2) with TRBJ2-5, with no clear D. CDR3 length: 14 residues. The germline V gene encodes CDR1 LGHDT and CDR2 YNNKEL (reference sequence). Trimming shortened V by 0 bases and J by 5 bases, and 10 bases separated the two germline ends. The CDR3 is CASSQDVVSETQYF. CDR3 DNA sequence: TGTGCCAGCAGCCAAGATGTAGTCAGCGAGACCCAGTACTTC.

The chain employs TRBV5-1 and TRBJ2-1; 10 bases are shared with TRBD2. Germline-derived CDR1 and CDR2 are SGHRS and YFSETQ. The V segment lost 6 bases and the J segment 6 bases; nucleotides outside the gene matches: 9. This CDR3 spans 15 amino acids. As DNA, the CDR3 is TGCGCCAGCACACTTCTAGCGGGGGCCCGCAATGAGCAGTTCTTC. Protein sequence: CASTLLAGARNEQFF.

CDR3 amino acids: CAISEPGQGAYGELFF. DNA of the CDR3: TGTGCCATCAGTGAGCCGGGACAGGGGGCCTACGGGGAGCTGTTTTTT. The rearrangement links TRBV10-3 to TRBJ2-2; 12 bases fit TRBD1. Trimming removed 2 bases from V and 7 bases from J; junction bases left unmatched: 5. The CDR3 runs to 16 residues. CDR1 and CDR2 from the germline V gene are ENHRY and SYGVKD.

The chain recombines TRBV28 with TRBJ2-7, with unresolved D. This CDR3 has 12 amino acids. V was trimmed by 6 bases and J by 0 bases, leaving 6 bases between them. The germline gives CDR1 MDHEN, CDR2 SYDVKM. CDR3 region: CASRQTSYEQYF. In DNA, the CDR3 is TGTGCCAGCAGACAAACCTCCTACGAGCAGTACTTC.

The count of this clone is one. The J gene is TRBJ2-1, the V gene TRBV4-2; D ambiguous. Germline V gives CDR1 LGHNA, CDR2 YNFKEQ. V shed 0 bases and J shed 4 bases, with 22 bases lying between them. The CDR3 loop spans 19 amino acids. The CDR3 DNA reads as TGTGCCAGCAGCCAAGATCCTAAGGCGCTCATGGGCCTTTACAATGAGCAGTTCTTC. Translating gives CASSQDPKALMGLYNEQFF.

The chain links TRBV29-1 to TRBJ2-1; perhaps TRBD2 as D (5 bases). Per the germline V gene, CDR1 is SQVTM and CDR2 is ANQGSEA. The CDR3 is made up of 14 amino acids. Trimming took 3 bases from V and 0 from J, leaving 9 bases between them. Written as DNA, the CDR3 is TGCAGCGTTGAGGACTGGGGCTCCTACAATGAGCAGTTCTTC. The encoded protein is CSVEDWGSYNEQFF.

The V call is TRBV2, the J call TRBJ2-2; D is possibly TRBD2 (5 bases). Germline V gene data show CDR1 as SNHLY and CDR2 as FYNNEI. V was pared by 6 bases and J by 1 base, with 15 bases between. The CDR3 is 16 amino acids. The CDR3 loop is CASSLGLIRNTGELFF. In DNA, the CDR3 is TGTGCCAGCAGCCTCGGACTCATTCGGAACACCGGGGAGCTGTTTTTT.

The chain combines TRBV6-5 with TRBJ1-2; D is unresolved. This CDR3 spans 13 amino acids. V was clipped by 2 bases and J by 7 bases, with 11 bases between them. CDR1 MNHEY and CDR2 SVGAGI come from the germline V gene. The CDR3: CASSYTRVGGYTF. CDR3 bases: TGTGCCAGCAGTTACACGCGGGTTGGTGGCTACACCTTC.